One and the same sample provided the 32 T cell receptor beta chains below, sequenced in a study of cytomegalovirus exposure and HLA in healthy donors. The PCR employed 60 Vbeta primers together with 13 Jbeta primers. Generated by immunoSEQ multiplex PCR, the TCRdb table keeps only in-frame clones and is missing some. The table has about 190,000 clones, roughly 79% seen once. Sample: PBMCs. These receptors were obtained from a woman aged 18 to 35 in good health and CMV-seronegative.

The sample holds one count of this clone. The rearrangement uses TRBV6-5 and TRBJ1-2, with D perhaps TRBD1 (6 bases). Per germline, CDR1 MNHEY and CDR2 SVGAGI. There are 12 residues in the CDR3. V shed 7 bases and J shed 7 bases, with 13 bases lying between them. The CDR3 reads CASTHREGGYTF. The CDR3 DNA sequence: TGTGCCAGCACCCACAGGGAGGGTGGCTACACCTTC.

The CDR3 region is CASSLLLVSYEQYF. The CDR3 coding sequence is TGTGCCAGCAGCTTACTACTAGTCTCCTACGAGCAGTACTTC. The genes are TRBV5-5 and TRBJ2-7, with D perhaps matching TRBD2 (5 bases). Germline CDR1 and CDR2: SGHKS and YYEKEE (reference sequence). The CDR3 runs to 14 residues. Trimming removed 2 bases at V and 0 bases at J, with 9 bases between. Full variable domain (remainder filled in from reference TRBV5-5 and TRBJ2-7): DAGVTQSPTHLIKTRGQQVTLRCSPISGHKSVSWYQQVLGQGPQFIFQYYEKEERGRGNFPDRFSARQFPNYSSELNVNALLLGDSALYLCASSLLLVSYEQYFGPGTRLTVT.

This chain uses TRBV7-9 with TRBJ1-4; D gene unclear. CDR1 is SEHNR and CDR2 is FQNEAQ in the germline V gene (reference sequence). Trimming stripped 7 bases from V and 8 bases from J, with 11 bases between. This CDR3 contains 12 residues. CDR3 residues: CASTIVREKLFF. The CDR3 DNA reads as TGTGCCAGCACCATTGTGAGGGAAAAACTGTTTTTT.

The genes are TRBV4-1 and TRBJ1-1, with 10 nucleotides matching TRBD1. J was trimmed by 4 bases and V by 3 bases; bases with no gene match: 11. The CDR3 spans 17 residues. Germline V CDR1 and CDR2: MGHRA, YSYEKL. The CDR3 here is CASSQVRQGAKSTEAFF. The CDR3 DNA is TGCGCCAGCAGCCAGGTTAGACAGGGGGCTAAATCCACTGAAGCTTTCTTT.

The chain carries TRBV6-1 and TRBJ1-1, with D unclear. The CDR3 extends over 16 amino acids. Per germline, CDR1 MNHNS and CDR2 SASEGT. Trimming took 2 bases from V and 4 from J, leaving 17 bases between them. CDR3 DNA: TGTGCCAGCAGTGAATTCCCGGACTTAAGAGGCACTGAAGCTTTCTTT. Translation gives CASSEFPDLRGTEAFF.

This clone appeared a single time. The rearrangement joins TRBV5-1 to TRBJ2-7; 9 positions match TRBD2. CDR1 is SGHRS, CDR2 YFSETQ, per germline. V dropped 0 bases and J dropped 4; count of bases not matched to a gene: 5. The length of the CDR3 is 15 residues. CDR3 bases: TGCGCCAGCAGCTTGGGTGGCGGGAGGGGGTACGAGCAGTACTTC. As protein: CASSLGGGRGYEQYF.

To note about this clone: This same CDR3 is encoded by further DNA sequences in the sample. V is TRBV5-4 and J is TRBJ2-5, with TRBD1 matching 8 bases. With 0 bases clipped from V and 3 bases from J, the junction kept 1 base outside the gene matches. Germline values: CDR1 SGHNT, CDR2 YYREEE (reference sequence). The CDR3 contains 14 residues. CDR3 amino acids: CASSLGGQEETQYF. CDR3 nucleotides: TGTGCCAGCAGCTTGGGGGGACAGGAAGAGACCCAGTACTTC. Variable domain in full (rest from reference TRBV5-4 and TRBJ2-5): ETGVTQSPTHLIKTRGQQVTLRCSSQSGHNTVSWYQQALGQGPQFIFQYYREEENGRGNFPPRFSGLQFPNYSSELNVNALELDDSALYLCASSLGGQEETQYFGPGTRLLVL.

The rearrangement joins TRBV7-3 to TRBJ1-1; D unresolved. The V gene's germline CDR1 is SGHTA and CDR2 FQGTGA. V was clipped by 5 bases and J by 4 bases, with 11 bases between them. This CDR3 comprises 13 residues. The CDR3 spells CASSREQRTEAFF. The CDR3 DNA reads TGTGCCAGCAGCCGGGAACAGCGCACTGAAGCTTTCTTT.

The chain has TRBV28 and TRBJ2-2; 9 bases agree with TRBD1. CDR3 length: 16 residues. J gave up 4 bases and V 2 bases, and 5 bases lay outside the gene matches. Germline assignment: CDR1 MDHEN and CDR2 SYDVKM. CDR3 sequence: CASSLLGQGPTGELFF. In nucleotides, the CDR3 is TGTGCCAGCAGTTTACTGGGACAGGGCCCCACCGGGGAGCTGTTTTTT.

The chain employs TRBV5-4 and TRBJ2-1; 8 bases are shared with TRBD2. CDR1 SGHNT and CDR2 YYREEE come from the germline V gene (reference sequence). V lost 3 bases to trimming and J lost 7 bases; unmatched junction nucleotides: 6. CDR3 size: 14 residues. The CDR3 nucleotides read TGTGCCAGCAGCTCGCGGGGGGCGGGGAATGAGCAGTTCTTC. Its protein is CASSSRGAGNEQFF.

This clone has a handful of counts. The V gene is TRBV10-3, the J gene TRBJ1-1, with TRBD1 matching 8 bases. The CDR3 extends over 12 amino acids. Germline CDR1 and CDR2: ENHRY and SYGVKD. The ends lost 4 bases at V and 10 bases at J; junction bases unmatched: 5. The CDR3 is CAISGTGYGAFF. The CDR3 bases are TGTGCCATCAGTGGGACAGGGTATGGAGCTTTCTTT.

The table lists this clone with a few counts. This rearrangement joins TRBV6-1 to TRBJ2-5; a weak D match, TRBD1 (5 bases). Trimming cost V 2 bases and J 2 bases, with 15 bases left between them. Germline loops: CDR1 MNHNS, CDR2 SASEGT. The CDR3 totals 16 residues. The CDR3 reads CASSELSPGLQETQYF. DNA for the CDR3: TGTGCCAGCAGTGAACTATCCCCAGGGCTTCAAGAGACCCAGTACTTC.

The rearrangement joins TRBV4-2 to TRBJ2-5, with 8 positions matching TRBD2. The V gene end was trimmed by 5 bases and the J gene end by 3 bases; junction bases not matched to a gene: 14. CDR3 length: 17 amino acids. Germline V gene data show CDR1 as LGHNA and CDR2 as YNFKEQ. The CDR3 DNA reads TGTGCCAGCAGCTGGCAGCTTTCCGGGACTAGAAAAGAGACCCAGTACTTC. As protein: CASSWQLSGTRKETQYF.

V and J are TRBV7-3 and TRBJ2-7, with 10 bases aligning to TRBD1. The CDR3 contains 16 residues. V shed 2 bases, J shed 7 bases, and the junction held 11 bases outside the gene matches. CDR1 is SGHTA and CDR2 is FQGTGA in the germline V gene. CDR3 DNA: TGTGCCAGCAGCTTAGGAACCGGGACAGGGGATGAGGAGCAGTACTTC. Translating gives CASSLGTGTGDEEQYF.

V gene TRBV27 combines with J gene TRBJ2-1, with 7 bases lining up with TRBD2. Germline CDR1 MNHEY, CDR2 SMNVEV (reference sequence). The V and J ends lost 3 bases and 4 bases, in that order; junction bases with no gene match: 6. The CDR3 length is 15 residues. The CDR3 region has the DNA TGTGCCAGCAGTTTTCAGGCTAGCGGATACAATGAGCAGTTCTTC. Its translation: CASSFQASGYNEQFF.

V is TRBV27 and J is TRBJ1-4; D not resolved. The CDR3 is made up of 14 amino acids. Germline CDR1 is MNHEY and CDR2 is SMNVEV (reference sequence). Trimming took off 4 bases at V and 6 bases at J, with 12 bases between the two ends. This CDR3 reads CASSSDNPDEKLFF. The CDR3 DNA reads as TGTGCCAGCAGTTCTGACAACCCGGATGAAAAACTGTTTTTT.

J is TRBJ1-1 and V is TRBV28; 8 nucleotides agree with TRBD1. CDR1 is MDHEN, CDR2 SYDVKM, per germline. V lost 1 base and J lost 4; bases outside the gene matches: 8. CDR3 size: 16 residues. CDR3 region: CASSLFGRGRGTEAFF. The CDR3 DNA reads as TGTGCCAGCAGTTTATTCGGCAGGGGGCGGGGCACTGAAGCTTTCTTT.

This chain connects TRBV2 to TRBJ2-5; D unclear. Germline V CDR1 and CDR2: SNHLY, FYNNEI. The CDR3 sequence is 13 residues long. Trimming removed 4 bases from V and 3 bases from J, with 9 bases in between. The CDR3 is CASSVLLKETQYF. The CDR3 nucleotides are TGTGCCAGCAGTGTACTCCTGAAAGAGACCCAGTACTTC.

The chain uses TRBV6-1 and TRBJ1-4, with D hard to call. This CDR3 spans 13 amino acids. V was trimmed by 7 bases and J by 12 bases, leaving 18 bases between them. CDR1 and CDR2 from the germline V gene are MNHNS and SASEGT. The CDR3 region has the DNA TGTGCCAGCACCGAAGGGAGCGGGTGGGAACTGTTTTTT. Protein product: CASTEGSGWELFF.

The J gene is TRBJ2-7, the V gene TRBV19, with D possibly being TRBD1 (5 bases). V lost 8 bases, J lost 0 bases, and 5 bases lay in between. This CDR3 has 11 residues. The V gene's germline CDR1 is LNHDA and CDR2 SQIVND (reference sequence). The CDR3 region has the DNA TGTGCCAGTGGGGCCTCCTACGAGCAGTACTTC. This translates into CASGASYEQYF.

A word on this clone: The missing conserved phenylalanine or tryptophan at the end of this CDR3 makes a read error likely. The CDR3 sequence is CAFGQGVNQPQHL. The CDR3 DNA is TGTGCCTTCGGACAGGGGGTTAATCAGCCCCAGCATCTT. The rearrangement links TRBV30 to TRBJ1-5, with 10 bases aligning to TRBD1. The CDR3 runs to 13 residues. V shed 7 bases, J shed 4 bases, and the junction held 4 bases outside the gene matches. CDR1 and CDR2 from the germline V gene are GTSNPN and SVGIG (reference sequence).

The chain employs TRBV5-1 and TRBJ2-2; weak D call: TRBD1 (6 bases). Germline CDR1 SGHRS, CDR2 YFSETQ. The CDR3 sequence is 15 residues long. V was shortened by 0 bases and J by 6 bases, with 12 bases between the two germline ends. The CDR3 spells CASSLDREVPGELFF. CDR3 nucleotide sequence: TGCGCCAGCAGCTTGGACAGGGAAGTGCCCGGGGAGCTGTTTTTT.

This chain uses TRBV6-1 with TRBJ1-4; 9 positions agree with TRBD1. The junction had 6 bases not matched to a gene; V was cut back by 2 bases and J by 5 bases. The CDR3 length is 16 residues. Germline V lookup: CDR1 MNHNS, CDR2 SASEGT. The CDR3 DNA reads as TGTGCCAGCAGTGAACTAGGGACAGGGTTCAATGAAAAACTGTTTTTT. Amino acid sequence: CASSELGTGFNEKLFF.

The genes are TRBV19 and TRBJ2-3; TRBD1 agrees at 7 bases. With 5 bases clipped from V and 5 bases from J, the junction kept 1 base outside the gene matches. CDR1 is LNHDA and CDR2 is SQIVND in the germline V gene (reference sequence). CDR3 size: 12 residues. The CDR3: CASSQGEDTQYF. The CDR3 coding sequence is TGTGCCAGTAGTCAGGGGGAAGATACGCAGTATTTT.

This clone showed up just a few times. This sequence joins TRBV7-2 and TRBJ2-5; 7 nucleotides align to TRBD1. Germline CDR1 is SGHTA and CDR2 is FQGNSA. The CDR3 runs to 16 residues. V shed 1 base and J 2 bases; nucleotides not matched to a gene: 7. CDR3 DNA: TGTGCCAGCAGCTTAGGACAGGGTTTTGGACAAGAGACCCAGTACTTC. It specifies CASSLGQGFGQETQYF.

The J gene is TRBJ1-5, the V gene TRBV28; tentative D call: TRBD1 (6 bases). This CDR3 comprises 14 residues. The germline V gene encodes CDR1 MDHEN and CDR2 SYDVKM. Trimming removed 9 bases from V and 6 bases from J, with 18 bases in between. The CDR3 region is CARSRAGVSQPQHF. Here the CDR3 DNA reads TGTGCCAGATCGAGGGCAGGGGTTTCTCAGCCCCAGCATTTT.

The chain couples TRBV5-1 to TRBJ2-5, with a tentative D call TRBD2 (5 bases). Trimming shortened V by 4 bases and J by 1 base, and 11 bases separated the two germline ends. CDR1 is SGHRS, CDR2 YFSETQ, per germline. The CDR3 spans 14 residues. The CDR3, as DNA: TGCGCCAGCAGCGTACGTGCGGGCCAAGAGACCCAGTACTTC. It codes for CASSVRAGQETQYF.

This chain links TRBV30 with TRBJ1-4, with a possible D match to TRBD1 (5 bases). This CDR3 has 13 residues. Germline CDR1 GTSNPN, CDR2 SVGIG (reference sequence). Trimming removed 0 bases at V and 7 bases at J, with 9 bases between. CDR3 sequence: CAWSVVQGEKLFF. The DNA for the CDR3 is TGTGCCTGGAGTGTCGTGCAGGGTGAAAAACTGTTTTTT.

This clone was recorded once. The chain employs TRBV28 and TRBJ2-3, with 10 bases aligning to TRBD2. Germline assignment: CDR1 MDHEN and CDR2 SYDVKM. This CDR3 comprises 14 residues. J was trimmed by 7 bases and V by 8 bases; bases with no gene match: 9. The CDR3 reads CASSGLAGVYTQYF. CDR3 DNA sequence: TGTGCCAGCTCGGGGCTAGCGGGAGTATATACGCAGTATTTT.

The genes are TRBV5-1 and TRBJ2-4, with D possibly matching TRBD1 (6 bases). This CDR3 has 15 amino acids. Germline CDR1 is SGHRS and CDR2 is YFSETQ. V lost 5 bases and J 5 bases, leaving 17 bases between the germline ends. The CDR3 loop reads CASSPAGGNENIQYF. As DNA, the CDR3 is TGCGCCAGCAGTCCCGCTGGGGGCAACGAAAACATTCAGTACTTC.

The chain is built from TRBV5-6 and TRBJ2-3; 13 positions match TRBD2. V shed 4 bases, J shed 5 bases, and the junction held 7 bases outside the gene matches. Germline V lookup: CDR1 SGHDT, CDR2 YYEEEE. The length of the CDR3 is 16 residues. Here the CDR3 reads CASSLGLAGVVDTQYF. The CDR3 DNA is TGTGCCAGCAGCCTCGGACTAGCGGGAGTGGTAGATACGCAGTATTTT.

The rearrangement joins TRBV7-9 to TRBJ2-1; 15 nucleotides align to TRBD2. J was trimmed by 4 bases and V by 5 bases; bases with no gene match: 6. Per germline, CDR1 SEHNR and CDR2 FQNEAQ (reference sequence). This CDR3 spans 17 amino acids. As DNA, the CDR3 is TGTGCCAGCAGCCCAGGACTAGCGGGAGGGCTTTACAATGAGCAGTTCTTC. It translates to CASSPGLAGGLYNEQFF.